A selection of T cell receptor beta chains follows, all from one sample in a study of T cell repertoires in cytomegalovirus infection. From the reads, TCRdb called clonotypes with MiXCR, one entry per CDR3 protein. The table lists roughly 920,000 distinct CDR3 sequences, approximately 31% of them singletons, with roughly 13% in the top ten. These receptors' antigens are unknown. The sample here was cultured CD8+ T cells from PBMCs, taken from culture after CMV antigen stimulation. The receptors derive from a human donor in good health (CMV status not recorded). Some clones in this sample may be carry-over from other donors' samples. Both conserved end residues are part of each CDR3.

v_gene	j_gene	CDR3aa
TRBV7-8	TRBJ2-1	CASSVQGAGNEQFF
TRBV12-3/TRBV12-4	TRBJ2-7	CASRKKDRGPLYEQYF
TRBV19	TRBJ1-5	CASSWVSGQNQPQHF
TRBV7-6	TRBJ1-2	CAMGQAFYGYTF
TRBV12-3/TRBV12-4	TRBJ1-3	CANSVYRGPGNTIYF
TRBV7-9	TRBJ1-2	CASSPGQGRNYGYTF
TRBV7-9	TRBJ1-6	CASSNDSGRRSPLHF
TRBV7-8	TRBJ2-1	CASSSRVRAGAYNEQFF
TRBV12-3/TRBV12-4	TRBJ1-4	CASSFMAQATTNEKLFF
TRBV7-2	TRBJ2-1	CASSLNGPLSNEQFF
TRBV28	TRBJ2-2	CASSLLQENANTGELFF
TRBV7-4	TRBJ2-1	CASSTQGPPRDEQFF
TRBV7-3	TRBJ2-2	CASSLDSKELFF
TRBV3-1	TRBJ2-1	CASRIEGGGGNEQFF
TRBV7-6	TRBJ2-2	CASSFRQGLTGELFF
TRBV2	TRBJ1-6	CASSDYGLSSYNSPLHF
TRBV6-5	TRBJ2-1	CASRQGGNEQFF
TRBV28	TRBJ2-2	CASSFWSQTTGELFF
TRBV15	TRBJ2-1	CATSRAPGLAAYNEQFF
TRBV7-2	TRBJ2-3	CVSSPAGRSTDTQYF
TRBV5-6	TRBJ1-1	CASSEQGLEAFF
TRBV19	TRBJ2-3	CATKAGLPDTQYF
TRBV27	TRBJ2-3	CASTEAGGRRMDTDTQYF
TRBV7-6	TRBJ1-1	CASSSGTLGGAFF
TRBV7-4	TRBJ2-5	CAGSRTSPETQYF
TRBV15	TRBJ2-3	CATSPLAGRTDTQYF
TRBV7-8	TRBJ2-7	CASSSMTSHYEQYF
TRBV7-6	TRBJ2-2	CASSPIAGFTGELFF
TRBV29-1	TRBJ1-2	CSVYTGIHGYTF
TRBV7-6	TRBJ2-1	CASSSEAGADEQFF
TRBV5-4	TRBJ1-1	CASSQGLATEAFF